A single sample gave rise to the 10 T cell receptor beta chains below, sequenced in a study of cytomegalovirus exposure and HLA in healthy donors. It was with 60 Vbeta and 13 Jbeta primers that the PCR ran. TCRdb's copy holds only in-frame clones and misses some; the assay was immunoSEQ multiplex PCR. The table records 150,000 to 200,000 clones, 65% to 80% of them present only once. The sequenced material came from PBMCs. The receptors come from a woman aged 25 to 39 in good health and CMV-seropositive.

As regards this clone: One junction end disagrees with the germline gene, perhaps due to a read error. The chain carries TRBV27 and TRBJ2-7; TRBD1 agrees at 8 bases. The length of the CDR3 is 13 residues. Germline-derived CDR1 and CDR2 are MNHEY and SMNVEV (reference sequence). The chain's CDR3 is CTSTPGGYNEQYF. As DNA, the CDR3 is TGTACCAGCACCCCAGGGGGCTACAACGAGCAGTACTTC.

The chain carries TRBV5-6 and TRBJ2-7; a possible D gene is TRBD2 (5 bases). Trimming shortened V by 2 bases and J by 4 bases, and 7 bases separated the two germline ends. The CDR3 consists of 12 residues. The germline V gene encodes CDR1 SGHDT and CDR2 YYEEEE. CDR3 region: CASSLEGYEQYF. Written as DNA, the CDR3 is TGTGCCAGCAGCTTAGAGGGTTACGAGCAGTACTTC.

This clone appeared once. The same CDR3 can be traced to other DNA sequences in this sample. The gene calls are TRBV5-1 and TRBJ1-5, with D maybe TRBD1 (6 bases). CDR1 SGHRS and CDR2 YFSETQ come from the germline V gene. Between the trimmed V and J ends, which lost 4 bases and 0 bases, there was a span of 11 bases. The CDR3 has 15 amino acids. The CDR3 here is CASSLQGYSNQPQHF. Written as DNA, the CDR3 is TGCGCCAGCAGCCTACAGGGTTATAGCAATCAGCCCCAGCATTTT.

V and J are TRBV19 and TRBJ2-1; 11 bases map to TRBD1. The CDR3 length is 17 residues. Germline-derived CDR1 and CDR2 are LNHDA and SQIVND (reference sequence). The junction had 11 bases not matched to a gene; V was cut back by 4 bases and J by 6 bases. The CDR3 bases are TGTGCCAGTAGTACCAGGTATGGACAGGGGGCTGGCAATGAGCAGTTCTTC. This encodes CASSTRYGQGAGNEQFF.

The rearrangement links TRBV30 to TRBJ2-1; D is uncertain. The CDR3 runs 13 residues. V gave up 0 bases and J gave up 10 bases, with 13 bases separating them. Germline V CDR1 and CDR2: GTSNPN, SVGIG (reference sequence). CDR3 region: CAWSVLEKHEQFF. The CDR3, as DNA: TGTGCCTGGAGTGTACTGGAGAAGCACGAGCAGTTCTTC.

V is TRBV13 and J is TRBJ2-1; a possible D gene is TRBD1 (6 bases). The germline gives CDR1 PRHDT, CDR2 FYEKMQ (reference sequence). V lost 7 bases to trimming and J lost 2 bases, with 12 bases between them. The CDR3 consists of 14 residues. CDR3 nucleotide sequence: TGTGCCAGCAATACAGGACAGACCTACAATGAGCAGTTCTTC. Its protein product is CASNTGQTYNEQFF.

The chain links TRBV9 to TRBJ2-1, with 9 bases matching TRBD2. J gave up 6 bases and V 4 bases, and 11 bases lay outside the gene matches. Germline CDR1 is SGDLS and CDR2 is YYNGEE. The length of the CDR3 is 16 residues. For the CDR3, the DNA is TGTGCCAGCAGCCCGAACCGGGCGGGGGGGCGCAATGAGCAGTTCTTC. Protein product: CASSPNRAGGRNEQFF.

This chain connects TRBV7-9 to TRBJ1-1; TRBD1 might be the D (6 bases). From germline, CDR1 is SEHNR and CDR2 FQNEAQ (reference sequence). The CDR3 loop spans 16 amino acids. Trimming took off 5 bases at V and 2 bases at J, with 18 bases between the two ends. The CDR3 reads CASSISRQAVNTEAFF. In DNA, the CDR3 is TGTGCCAGCAGCATAAGCCGACAGGCCGTCAACACTGAAGCTTTCTTT.

The CDR3 loop reads CASSEYTGGNTEAFF. As DNA, the CDR3 is TGTGCCAGCAGTGAATACACGGGGGGGAACACTGAAGCTTTCTTT. The V and J genes are TRBV25-1 and TRBJ1-1; D may be TRBD1 (5 bases). The CDR3 spans 15 residues. Germline V CDR1 and CDR2: MGHDK, SYGVNS. Trimming removed 0 bases from V and 1 base from J, with 9 bases in between.

The chain uses TRBV7-6 and TRBJ2-5, with D unresolved. Looked up from germline, CDR1 is SGHVS and CDR2 is FNYEAQ. Trimming left V 5 bases short and J 1 base short, with 2 bases between. The CDR3 runs to 11 residues. The CDR3 nucleotides are TGTGCCAGCAGCCGCCAAGAGACCCAGTACTTC. Translating it yields CASSRQETQYF.